The 11 T cell receptor beta chains listed next were all sequenced from one sample in a study of control samples from healthy donors and cancer patients (dated by TCRdb to the early 2020s). The library came from the immunoSEQ multiplex PCR assay. TCRdb obtained this table from immuneACCESS and retained in-frame rearrangements with V and J assigned. These tables miss some clones; where compared with another copy, unresolved V genes account for less than half of the shortfall, and the remainder is unexplained. The sample yields 100,000 to 150,000 clones; 85% to 90% were counted once. In total, the top ten clones hold around 6.9% of the sample. Sequenced: PBMCs. These receptors were collected from a man aged 50 to 59 with head and neck cancer.

This chain links TRBV9 with TRBJ2-5, with D possibly TRBD2 on 6 matching bases. Trimming stripped 4 bases from V and 1 base from J, with 17 bases between. CDR1 is SGDLS, CDR2 YYNGEE, per germline. The CDR3 spans 16 residues. The CDR3 DNA follows: TGTGCCAGCAGCCCCGGGGGTATTCTCCTCCAAGAGACCCAGTACTTC. It translates to CASSPGGILLQETQYF. The whole variable domain, remainder taken from reference TRBV9 and TRBJ2-5, is DSGVTQTPKHLITATGQRVTLRCSPRSGDLSVYWYQQSLDQGLQFLIQYYNGEERAKGNILERFSAQQFPDLHSELNLSSLELGDSALYFCASSPGGILLQETQYFGPGTRLLVL.

The chain employs TRBV2 and TRBJ1-3, with D perhaps matching TRBD1 (6 bases). Germline assignment: CDR1 SNHLY and CDR2 FYNNEI. The CDR3 has 17 residues. V was cut by 4 bases and J by 3 bases, with 19 bases left in between. The CDR3 here is CASSVSGQILLGNTIYF. CDR3 in DNA: TGTGCCAGCAGTGTTTCCGGACAGATTTTGCTTGGAAACACCATATATTTT.

The gene calls are TRBV6-4 and TRBJ2-5; D gene uncertain. The CDR3 consists of 13 residues. Trimming left V 6 bases short and J 9 bases short, with 17 bases between. In germline, CDR1 is MRHNA, CDR2 SNTAGT. The CDR3: CASRADVSLAQYF. The CDR3 region has the DNA TGTGCCAGCAGGGCCGACGTGAGCCTTGCCCAGTACTTC.

The DNA of the CDR3 is TGTGCCAGCAGTCGCGATGGGGTCTCTTCGGGCGGCAATCAGCCCCAGCATTTT. The encoded protein is CASSRDGVSSGGNQPQHF. The chain couples TRBV2 to TRBJ1-5, with D unclear. This CDR3 comprises 18 residues. V lost 5 bases and J lost 2, with 22 bases in between. From germline, CDR1 is SNHLY and CDR2 FYNNEI. Complete variable domain (other parts from reference TRBV2 and TRBJ1-5): EPEVTQTPSHQVTQMGQEVILRCVPISNHLYFYWYRQILGQKVEFLVSFYNNEISEKSEIFDDQFSVERPDGSNFTLKIRSTKLEDSAMYFCASSRDGVSSGGNQPQHFGDGTRLSIL.

This clone was observed a few times. The sample holds other DNA sequences that translate to the same CDR3. V and J are TRBV3-1 (or the pseudogene TRBV3-2) and TRBJ1-2; weak D call: TRBD1 (6 bases). The CDR3 is 14 residues long. The germline V gene has CDR1 LGHDT and CDR2 YNNKEL (reference sequence). V lost 0 bases, J lost 4 bases, and 9 bases lay in between. The chain's CDR3 is CASSQDTGIYGYTF. In DNA, the CDR3 is TGTGCCAGCAGCCAAGACACAGGGATCTATGGCTACACCTTC.

The V gene is TRBV16, the J gene TRBJ2-5, with 7 bases lining up with TRBD2. CDR1 and CDR2 from the germline V gene are KGHSY and FQNENV. V was clipped by 4 bases and J by 5 bases; unmatched bases: 16. The CDR3 covers 17 residues. The CDR3 sequence: CASSPKAGRGELETQYF. The CDR3 region has the DNA TGTGCCAGCAGCCCCAAGGCGGGCCGGGGGGAGTTGGAGACCCAGTACTTC.

The J gene is TRBJ2-3, the V gene TRBV9, with 9 nucleotides matching TRBD2. CDR3 length equals 18 residues. CDR1 and CDR2 (germline): SGDLS, YYNGEE. The V gene end was trimmed by 0 bases and the J gene end by 0 bases; junction bases not matched to a gene: 8. CDR3 bases: TGTGCCAGCAGCGTAGCTCACGCTAGCGGGACTAGCACAGATACGCAGTATTTT. Amino acid sequence: CASSVAHASGTSTDTQYF.

The rearrangement links TRBV19 to TRBJ2-5, with a possible D match to TRBD1 (5 bases). Germline V gene data show CDR1 as LNHDA and CDR2 as SQIVND (reference sequence). This CDR3 is built from 15 residues. V lost 6 bases and J lost 1, with 15 bases in between. CDR3 loop: CASSDSLNFQETQYF. DNA of the CDR3: TGTGCCAGTAGCGACAGTTTAAACTTCCAAGAGACCCAGTACTTC.

The chain couples TRBV1 to TRBJ1-2. TRBV1 is shown as a pseudogene. The CDR3 length is 13 residues. The CDR3 DNA reads as TGCACCAGCAGCCAAGAGGGTAAAGGTGGCTACACCTTC. This encodes CTSSQEGKGGYTF.

The rearrangement uses TRBV28 and TRBJ2-1; 7 bases fit TRBD1. With V trimmed by 4 bases and J by 1 base, 7 bases remained unmatched. The germline CDR1 and CDR2 sequences are MDHEN and SYDVKM. This CDR3 region has 16 residues. The CDR3 loop reads CASSSQGLYSYNEQFF. CDR3 coding DNA: TGTGCCAGCAGTTCACAGGGGCTTTATTCCTACAATGAGCAGTTCTTC.

The J gene is TRBJ1-2, the V gene TRBV19, with TRBD1 matching 12 bases. After removal of 5 bases from V and 3 bases from J, the junction contained 7 bases not matched to a gene. Germline lookup yields CDR1 LNHDA and CDR2 SQIVND (reference sequence). This CDR3 is 16 amino acids long. The CDR3 DNA is TGTGCCAGTAGTCAGAGGGACAGGGGGCACTACTATGGCTACACCTTC. Translation gives CASSQRDRGHYYGYTF.